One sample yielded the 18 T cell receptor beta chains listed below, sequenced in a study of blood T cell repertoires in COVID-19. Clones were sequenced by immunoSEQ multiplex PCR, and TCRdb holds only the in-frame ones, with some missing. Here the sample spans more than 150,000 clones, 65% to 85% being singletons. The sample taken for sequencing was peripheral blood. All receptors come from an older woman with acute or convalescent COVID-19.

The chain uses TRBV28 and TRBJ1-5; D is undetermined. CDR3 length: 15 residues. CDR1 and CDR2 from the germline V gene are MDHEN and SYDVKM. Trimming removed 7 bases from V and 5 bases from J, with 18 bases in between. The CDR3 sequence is CASTLTAPTDQPQHF. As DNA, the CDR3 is TGTGCCAGCACTCTAACCGCCCCCACTGATCAGCCCCAGCATTTT.

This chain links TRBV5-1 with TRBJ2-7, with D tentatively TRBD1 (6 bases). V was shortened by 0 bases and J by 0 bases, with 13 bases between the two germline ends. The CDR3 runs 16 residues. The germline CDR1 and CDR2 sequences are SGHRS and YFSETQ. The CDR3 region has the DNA TGCGCCAGCAGCTTGGAATGGACAGCTAGCTCCTACGAGCAGTACTTC. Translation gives CASSLEWTASSYEQYF.

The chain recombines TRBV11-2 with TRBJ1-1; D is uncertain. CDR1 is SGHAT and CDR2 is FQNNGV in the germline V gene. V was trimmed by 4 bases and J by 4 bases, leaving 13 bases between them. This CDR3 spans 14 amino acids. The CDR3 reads CASSSTPVITEAFF. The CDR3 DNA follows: TGTGCCAGCAGCTCAACCCCAGTGATCACTGAAGCTTTCTTT. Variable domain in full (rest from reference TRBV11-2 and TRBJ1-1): EAGVAQSPRYKIIEKRQSVAFWCNPISGHATLYWYQQILGQGPKLLIQFQNNGVVDDSQLPKDRFSAERLKGVDSTLKIQPAKLEDSAVYLCASSSTPVITEAFFGQGTRLTVV.

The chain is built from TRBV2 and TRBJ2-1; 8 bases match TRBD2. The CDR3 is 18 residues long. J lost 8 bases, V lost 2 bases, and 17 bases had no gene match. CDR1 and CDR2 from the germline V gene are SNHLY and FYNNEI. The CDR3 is CASSERGLRGGWFDEQFF. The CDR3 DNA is TGTGCCAGCAGTGAAAGGGGACTCCGGGGGGGCTGGTTCGATGAGCAGTTCTTC.

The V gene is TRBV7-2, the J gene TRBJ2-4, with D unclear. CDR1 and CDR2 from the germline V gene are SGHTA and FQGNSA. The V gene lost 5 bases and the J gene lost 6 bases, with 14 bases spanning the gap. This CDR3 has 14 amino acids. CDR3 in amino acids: CASSPEQLPNIQYF. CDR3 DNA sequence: TGTGCCAGCAGCCCCGAACAGCTGCCAAACATTCAGTACTTC.

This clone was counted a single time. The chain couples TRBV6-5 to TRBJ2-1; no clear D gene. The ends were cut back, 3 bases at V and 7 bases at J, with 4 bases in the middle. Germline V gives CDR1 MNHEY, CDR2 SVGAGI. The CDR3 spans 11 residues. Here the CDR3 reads CASSYTNEQFF. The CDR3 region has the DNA TGTGCCAGCAGTTATACAAATGAGCAGTTCTTC.

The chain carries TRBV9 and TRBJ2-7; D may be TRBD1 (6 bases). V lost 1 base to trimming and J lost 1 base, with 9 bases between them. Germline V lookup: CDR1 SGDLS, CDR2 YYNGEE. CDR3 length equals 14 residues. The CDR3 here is CASSVQGSSYEQYF. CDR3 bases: TGTGCCAGCAGCGTACAGGGGTCTTCCTACGAGCAGTACTTC.

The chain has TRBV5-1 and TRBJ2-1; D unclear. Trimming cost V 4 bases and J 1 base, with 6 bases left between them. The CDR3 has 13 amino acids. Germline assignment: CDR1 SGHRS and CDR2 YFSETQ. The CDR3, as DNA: TGCGCCAGCAGCCCCCAGTCCTACAATGAGCAGTTCTTC. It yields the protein CASSPQSYNEQFF.

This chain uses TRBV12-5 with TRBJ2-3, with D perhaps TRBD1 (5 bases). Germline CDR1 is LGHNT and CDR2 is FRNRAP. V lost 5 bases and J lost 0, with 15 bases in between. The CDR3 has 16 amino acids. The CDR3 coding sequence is TGTGCTAGTGGTGTTCAAGGGGTCCCTAGCACAGATACGCAGTATTTT. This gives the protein CASGVQGVPSTDTQYF.

The chain's CDR3 is CASRPDRGAAFF. CDR3 nucleotide sequence: TGTGCCAGCAGACCCGACAGGGGCGCAGCTTTCTTT. The chain carries TRBV11-2 and TRBJ1-1; 8 bases align to TRBD1. The V and J ends lost 6 bases and 10 bases, in that order; junction bases with no gene match: 7. The CDR3 spans 12 residues. The germline CDR1 and CDR2 sequences are SGHAT and FQNNGV.

The CDR3 sequence: CASSPVQGMNTEAFF. As DNA, the CDR3 is TGTGCCAGCAGCCCAGTTCAGGGGATGAACACTGAAGCTTTCTTT. The chain has TRBV7-6 and TRBJ1-1, with a weak D call TRBD1 (6 bases). The V and J ends lost 5 bases and 0 bases respectively, with 13 bases between them. The CDR3 totals 15 residues. Germline V lookup: CDR1 SGHVS, CDR2 FNYEAQ. Using reference TRBV7-6 and TRBJ1-1 for the parts outside the CDR3, the full variable domain is GAGVSQSPRYKVTKRGQDVALRCDPISGHVSLYWYRQALGQGPEFLTYFNYEAQQDKSGLPNDRFSAERPEGSISTLTIQRTEQRDSAMYRCASSPVQGMNTEAFFGQGTRLTVV.

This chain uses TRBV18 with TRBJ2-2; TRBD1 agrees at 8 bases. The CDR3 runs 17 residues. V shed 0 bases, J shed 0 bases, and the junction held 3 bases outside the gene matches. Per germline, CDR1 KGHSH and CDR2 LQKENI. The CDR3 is CASSPPTGVANTGELFF. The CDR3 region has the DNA TGTGCCAGCTCACCACCGACAGGGGTCGCGAACACCGGGGAGCTGTTTTTT.

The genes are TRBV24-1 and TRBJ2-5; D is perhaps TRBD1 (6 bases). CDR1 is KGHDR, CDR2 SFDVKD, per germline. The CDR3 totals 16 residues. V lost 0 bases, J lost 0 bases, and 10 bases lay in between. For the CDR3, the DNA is TGTGCCACCAGTGATTTGGGTACAGGGTACCAAGAGACCCAGTACTTC. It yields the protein CATSDLGTGYQETQYF.

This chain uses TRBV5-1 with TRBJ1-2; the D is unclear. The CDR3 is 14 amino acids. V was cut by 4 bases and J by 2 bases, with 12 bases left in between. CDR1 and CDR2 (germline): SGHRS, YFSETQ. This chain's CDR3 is CASSPSTMNYGYTF. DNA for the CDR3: TGCGCCAGCAGCCCTAGTACGATGAACTATGGCTACACCTTC. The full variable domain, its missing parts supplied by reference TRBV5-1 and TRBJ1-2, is KAGVTQTPRYLIKTRGQQVTLSCSPISGHRSVSWYQQTPGQGLQFLFEYFSETQRNKGNFPGRFSGRQFSNSRSEMNVSTLELGDSALYLCASSPSTMNYGYTFGSGTRLTVV.

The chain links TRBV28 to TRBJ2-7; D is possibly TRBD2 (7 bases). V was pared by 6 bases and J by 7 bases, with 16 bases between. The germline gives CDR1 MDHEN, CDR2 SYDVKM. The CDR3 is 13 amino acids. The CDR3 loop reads CASRVGGAREQYF. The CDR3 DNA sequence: TGTGCCAGCAGGGTTGGGGGGGCGCGAGAGCAGTACTTC.

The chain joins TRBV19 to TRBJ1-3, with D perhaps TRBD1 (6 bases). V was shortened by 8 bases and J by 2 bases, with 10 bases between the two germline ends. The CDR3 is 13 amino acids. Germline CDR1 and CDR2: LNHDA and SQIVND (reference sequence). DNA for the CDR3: TGTGCCAGTTTCTCAGGGGCTGGAAACACCATATATTTT. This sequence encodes CASFSGAGNTIYF.

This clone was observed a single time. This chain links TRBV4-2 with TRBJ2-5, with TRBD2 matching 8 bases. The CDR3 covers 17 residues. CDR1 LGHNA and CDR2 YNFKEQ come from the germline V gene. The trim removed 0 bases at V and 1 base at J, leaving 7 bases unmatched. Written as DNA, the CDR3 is TGTGCCAGCAGCCAAGATGGTAAAGCGGGAGCCCAAGAGACCCAGTACTTC. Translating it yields CASSQDGKAGAQETQYF.

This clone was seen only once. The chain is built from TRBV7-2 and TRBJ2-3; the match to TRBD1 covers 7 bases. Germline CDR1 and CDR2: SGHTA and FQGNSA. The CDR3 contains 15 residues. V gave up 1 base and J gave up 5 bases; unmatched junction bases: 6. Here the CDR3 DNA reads TGTGCCAGCAGCTTAGGGGTAAACAGGGGAGATACGCAGTATTTT. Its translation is CASSLGVNRGDTQYF. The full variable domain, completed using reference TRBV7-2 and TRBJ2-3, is GAGVSQSPSNKVTEKGKDVELRCDPISGHTALYWYRQSLGQGLEFLIYFQGNSAPDKSGLPSDRFSAERTGGSVSTLTIQRTQQEDSAVYLCASSLGVNRGDTQYFGPGTRLTVL.